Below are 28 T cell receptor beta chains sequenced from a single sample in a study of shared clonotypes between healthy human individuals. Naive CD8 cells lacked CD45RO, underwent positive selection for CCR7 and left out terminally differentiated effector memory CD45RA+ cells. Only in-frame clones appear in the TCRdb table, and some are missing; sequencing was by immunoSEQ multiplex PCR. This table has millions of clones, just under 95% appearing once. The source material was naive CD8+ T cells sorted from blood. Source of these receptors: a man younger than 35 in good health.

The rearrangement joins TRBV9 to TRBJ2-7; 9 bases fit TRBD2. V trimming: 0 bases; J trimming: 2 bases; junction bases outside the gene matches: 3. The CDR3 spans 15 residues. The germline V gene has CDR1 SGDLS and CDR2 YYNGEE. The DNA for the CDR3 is TGTGCCAGCAGCGTAGATCTAGCGGGAACCTACGAGCAGTACTTC. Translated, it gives CASSVDLAGTYEQYF.

CDR3 loop: CSVEGTSGGDAYEQYF. The DNA for the CDR3 is TGCAGCGTTGAAGGGACTAGCGGGGGGGACGCCTACGAGCAGTACTTC. V gene TRBV29-1 combines with J gene TRBJ2-7, with 15 bases lining up with TRBD2. V trimming: 1 base; J trimming: 2 bases; junction bases outside the gene matches: 3. CDR1 and CDR2 (germline): SQVTM, ANQGSEA. CDR3 length equals 16 residues.

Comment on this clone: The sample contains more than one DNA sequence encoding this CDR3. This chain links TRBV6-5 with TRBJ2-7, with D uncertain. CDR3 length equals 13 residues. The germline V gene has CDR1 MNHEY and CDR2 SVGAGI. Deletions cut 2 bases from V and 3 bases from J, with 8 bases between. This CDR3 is CASSYGLSYEQYF. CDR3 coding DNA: TGTGCCAGCAGTTACGGGTTGAGCTACGAGCAGTACTTC.

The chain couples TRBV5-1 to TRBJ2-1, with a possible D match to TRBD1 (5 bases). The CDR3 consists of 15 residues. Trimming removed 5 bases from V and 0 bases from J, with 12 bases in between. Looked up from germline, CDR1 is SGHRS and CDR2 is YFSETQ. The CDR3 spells CASRGHESSYNEQFF. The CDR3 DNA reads TGCGCCAGCAGGGGGCATGAAAGCTCCTACAATGAGCAGTTCTTC.

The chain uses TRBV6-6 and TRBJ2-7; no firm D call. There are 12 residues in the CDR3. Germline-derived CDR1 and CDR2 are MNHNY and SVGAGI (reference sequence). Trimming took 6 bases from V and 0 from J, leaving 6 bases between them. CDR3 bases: TGTGCCAGCAGCGCAGCCTCCTACGAGCAGTACTTC. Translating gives CASSAASYEQYF.

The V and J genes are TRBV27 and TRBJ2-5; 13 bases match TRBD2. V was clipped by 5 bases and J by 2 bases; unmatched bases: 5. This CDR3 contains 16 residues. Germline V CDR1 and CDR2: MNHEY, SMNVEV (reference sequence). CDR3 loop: CASSPQLAGGQETQYF. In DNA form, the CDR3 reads TGTGCCAGCAGTCCCCAACTAGCGGGGGGGCAAGAGACCCAGTACTTC.

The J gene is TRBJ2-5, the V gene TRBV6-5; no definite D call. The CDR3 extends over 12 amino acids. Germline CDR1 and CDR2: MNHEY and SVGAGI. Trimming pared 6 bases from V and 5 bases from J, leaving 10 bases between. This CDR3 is CASSDSWETQYF. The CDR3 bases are TGTGCCAGCAGCGATTCGTGGGAGACCCAGTACTTC.

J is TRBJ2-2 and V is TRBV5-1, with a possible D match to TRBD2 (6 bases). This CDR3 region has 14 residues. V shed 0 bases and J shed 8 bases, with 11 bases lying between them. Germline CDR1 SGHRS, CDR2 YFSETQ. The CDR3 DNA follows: TGCGCCAGCAGCTTGGTTCCGGGGGTTGGGGAGCTGTTTTTT. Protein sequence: CASSLVPGVGELFF.

CDR3 sequence (DNA): TGTGCCTGGACCGGACAGGGGGCGACGGAGACCCAGTACTTC. Its translation is CAWTGQGATETQYF. The gene calls are TRBV30 and TRBJ2-5; 11 bases map to TRBD1. The J segment lost 5 bases and the V segment lost 4 bases, leaving 6 bases of the junction unmatched. The CDR3 is 14 residues long. CDR1 is GTSNPN, CDR2 SVGIG, per germline (reference sequence). Supplemented by reference TRBV30 and TRBJ2-5, the full variable domain reads SQTIHQWPATLVQPVGSPLSLECTVEGTSNPNLYWYRQAAGRGLQLLFYSVGIGQISSEVPQNLSASRPQDRQFILSSKKLLLSDSGFYLCAWTGQGATETQYFGPGTRLLVL.

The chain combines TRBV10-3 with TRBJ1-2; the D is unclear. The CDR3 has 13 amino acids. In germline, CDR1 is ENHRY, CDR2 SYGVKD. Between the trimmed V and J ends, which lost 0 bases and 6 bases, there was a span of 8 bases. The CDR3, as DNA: TGTGCCATCAGTGAGTCGATAAGGGATGGCTACACCTTC. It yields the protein CAISESIRDGYTF.

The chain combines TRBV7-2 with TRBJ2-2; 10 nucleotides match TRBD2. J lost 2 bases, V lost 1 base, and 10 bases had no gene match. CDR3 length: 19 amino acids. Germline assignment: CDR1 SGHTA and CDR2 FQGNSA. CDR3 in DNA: TGTGCCAGCAGCTTAGAGTTAGCGGGAGGATTCTATAACACCGGGGAGCTGTTTTTT. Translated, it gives CASSLELAGGFYNTGELFF.

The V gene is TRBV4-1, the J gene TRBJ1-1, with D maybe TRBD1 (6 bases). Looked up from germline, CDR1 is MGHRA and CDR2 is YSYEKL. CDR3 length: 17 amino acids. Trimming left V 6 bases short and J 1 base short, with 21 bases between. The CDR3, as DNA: TGCGCCAGCAGTGGGGGCAGGGCGACGATCACGAACACTGAAGCTTTCTTT. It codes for CASSGGRATITNTEAFF.

CDR3 residues: CASSEWGTGNDYEQYF. The CDR3 coding sequence is TGTGCCAGCAGTGAATGGGGGACAGGGAATGACTACGAGCAGTACTTC. The rearrangement links TRBV25-1 to TRBJ2-7, with 9 bases identical to TRBD1. Germline CDR1 reads MGHDK; CDR2 reads SYGVNS. This CDR3 spans 16 amino acids. V was clipped by 1 base and J by 3 bases; unmatched bases: 7.

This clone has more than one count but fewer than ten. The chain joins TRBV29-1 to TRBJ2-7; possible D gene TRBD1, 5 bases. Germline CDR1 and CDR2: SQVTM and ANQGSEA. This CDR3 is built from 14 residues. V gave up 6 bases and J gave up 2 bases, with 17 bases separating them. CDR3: CSVEDTYPPYEQYF. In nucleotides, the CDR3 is TGCAGCGTCGAGGACACATATCCTCCCTACGAGCAGTACTTC.

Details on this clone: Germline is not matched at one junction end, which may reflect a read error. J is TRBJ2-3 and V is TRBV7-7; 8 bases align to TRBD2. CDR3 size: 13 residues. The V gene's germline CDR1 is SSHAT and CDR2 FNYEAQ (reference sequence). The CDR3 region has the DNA TGTGCTAGCAGCCGACGGGAGGGAGATACGCAGTATTTT. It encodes CASSRREGDTQYF. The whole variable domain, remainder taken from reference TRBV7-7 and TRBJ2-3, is GAGVSQSPRYKVTKRGQDVTLRCDPISSHATLYWYQQALGQGPEFLTYFNYEAQPDKSGLPSDRFSAERPEGSISTLTIQRTEQRDSAMYRCASSRREGDTQYFGPGTRLTVL.

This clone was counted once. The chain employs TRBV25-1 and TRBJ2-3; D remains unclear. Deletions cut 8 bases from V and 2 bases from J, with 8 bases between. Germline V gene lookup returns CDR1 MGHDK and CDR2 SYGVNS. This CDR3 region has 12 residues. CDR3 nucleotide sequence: TGTGCCAGCGGCTGGATCACAGATACGCAGTATTTT. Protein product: CASGWITDTQYF.

The CDR3 DNA reads as TGTGCCAGCAGCACCGACAGCGGAGAGACCCAGTACTTC. Its protein is CASSTDSGETQYF. This chain connects TRBV11-2 to TRBJ2-5, with D possibly being TRBD1 or TRBD2 (5 bases each). The CDR3 contains 13 residues. V was clipped by 5 bases and J by 4 bases, with 11 bases between them. Germline CDR1 is SGHAT and CDR2 is FQNNGV.

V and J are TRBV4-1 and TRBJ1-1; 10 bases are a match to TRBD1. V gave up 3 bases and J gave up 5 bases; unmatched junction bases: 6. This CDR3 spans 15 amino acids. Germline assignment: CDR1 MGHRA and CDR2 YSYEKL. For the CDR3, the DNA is TGCGCCAGCAGCCAGGGGACAGGGGTCTTAACTGAAGCTTTCTTT. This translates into CASSQGTGVLTEAFF.

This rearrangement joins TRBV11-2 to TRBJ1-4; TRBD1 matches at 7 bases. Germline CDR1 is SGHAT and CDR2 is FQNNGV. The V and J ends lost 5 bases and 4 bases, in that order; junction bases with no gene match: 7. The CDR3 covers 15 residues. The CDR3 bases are TGTGCCAGCAGCGGTAGGACAGGCGGTAATGAAAAACTGTTTTTT. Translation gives CASSGRTGGNEKLFF.

CDR3 residues: CASSSPDSYEQYF. In nucleotides, the CDR3 is TGTGCCAGCAGCTCACCCGACTCTTACGAGCAGTACTTC. This chain connects TRBV5-8 to TRBJ2-7; D is ambiguous. Germline V CDR1 and CDR2: SGHTS, YDEGEE. V was clipped by 3 bases and J by 4 bases, with 11 bases between them. This CDR3 has 13 amino acids.

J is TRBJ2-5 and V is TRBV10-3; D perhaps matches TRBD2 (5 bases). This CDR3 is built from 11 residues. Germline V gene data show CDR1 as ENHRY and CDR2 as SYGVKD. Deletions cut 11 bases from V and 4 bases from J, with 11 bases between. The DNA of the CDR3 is TGTGCCGTCTTAGGAGGAGAGACCCAGTACTTC. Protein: CAVLGGETQYF.

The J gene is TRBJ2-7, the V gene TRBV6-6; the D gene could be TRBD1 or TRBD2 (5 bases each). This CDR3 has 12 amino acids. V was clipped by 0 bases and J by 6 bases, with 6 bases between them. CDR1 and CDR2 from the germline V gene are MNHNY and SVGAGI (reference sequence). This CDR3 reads CASSYSRGEQYF. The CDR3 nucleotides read TGTGCCAGCAGTTACTCGAGGGGCGAGCAGTACTTC.

CDR3 protein: CASSPKAGGYNEQFF. CDR3 in DNA: TGTGCCAGCAGCCCAAAAGCTGGGGGCTACAATGAGCAGTTCTTC. The chain links TRBV5-4 to TRBJ2-1; D tentatively fits TRBD1 or TRBD2 (5 bases each). The V end lost 4 bases, the J end lost 3 bases, and 14 bases lay between the germline ends. Germline V gives CDR1 SGHNT, CDR2 YYREEE (reference sequence). This CDR3 spans 15 amino acids.

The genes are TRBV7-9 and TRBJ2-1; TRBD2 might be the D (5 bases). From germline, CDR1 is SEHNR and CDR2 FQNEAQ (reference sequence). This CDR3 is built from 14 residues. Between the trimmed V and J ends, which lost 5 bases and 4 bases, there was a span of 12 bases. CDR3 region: CASSPLPGYNEQFF. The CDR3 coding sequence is TGTGCCAGCAGCCCTTTACCGGGGTACAATGAGCAGTTCTTC.

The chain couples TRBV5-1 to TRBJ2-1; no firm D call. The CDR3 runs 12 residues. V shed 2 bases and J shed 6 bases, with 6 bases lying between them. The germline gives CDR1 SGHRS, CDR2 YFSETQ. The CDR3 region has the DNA TGCGCCAGCAGCTTTTGGGGCAATGAGCAGTTCTTC. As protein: CASSFWGNEQFF.

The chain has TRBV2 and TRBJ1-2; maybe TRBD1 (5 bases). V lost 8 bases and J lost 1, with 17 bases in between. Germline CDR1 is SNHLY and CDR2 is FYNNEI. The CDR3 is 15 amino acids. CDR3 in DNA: TGTGCCAGCGGACCCCCGGGACGACTTAACTATGGCTACACCTTC. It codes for CASGPPGRLNYGYTF.

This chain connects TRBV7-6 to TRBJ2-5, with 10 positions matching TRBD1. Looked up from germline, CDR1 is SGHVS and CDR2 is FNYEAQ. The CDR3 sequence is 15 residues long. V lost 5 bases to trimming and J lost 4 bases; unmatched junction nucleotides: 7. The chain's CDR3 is CASSMGQGFRETQYF. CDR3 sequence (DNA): TGTGCCAGCAGCATGGGACAGGGGTTTAGAGAGACCCAGTACTTC. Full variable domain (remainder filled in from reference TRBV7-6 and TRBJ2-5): GAGVSQSPRYKVTKRGQDVALRCDPISGHVSLYWYRQALGQGPEFLTYFNYEAQQDKSGLPNDRFSAERPEGSISTLTIQRTEQRDSAMYRCASSMGQGFRETQYFGPGTRLLVL.

The CDR3 nucleotides are TGTGCCAGCCATAAAGTAGCGGGGGGCTCGGGGGAGCAGTACTTC. It codes for CASHKVAGGSGEQYF. The gene calls are TRBV6-6 and TRBJ2-7; 10 bases map to TRBD2. CDR1 is MNHNY and CDR2 is SVGAGI in the germline V gene (reference sequence). The CDR3 loop spans 15 amino acids. With 8 bases clipped from V and 7 bases from J, the junction kept 14 bases outside the gene matches.